The clone carrying this T cell receptor beta chain was recorded once. The sample comes from a study of blood T cell repertoires in COVID-19. Here immunoSEQ multiplex PCR was the method, and the copy in TCRdb shows in-frame clones only, minus some. This repertoire shows around 210,000 clones, about 88% found once; its top ten account for roughly a sixth. The CDR3 has 15 amino acids. Germline values: CDR1 SGDLS, CDR2 YYNGEE. J lost 0 bases, V lost 3 bases, and 0 bases had no gene match. The TCR originated in a man in his fifties with COVID-19, enrolled during active disease. The sequenced sample consisted of peripheral blood. The chain combines TRBV9 with TRBJ2-2; TRBD2 aligns across 9 bases. The chain's CDR3 is CASSASGANTGELFF. The CDR3 DNA reads TGTGCCAGCAGCGCTAGCGGGGCGAACACCGGGGAGCTGTTTTTT.